The clone carrying this T cell receptor (beta chain) has at least ten counts. This entry belongs to a study of T cells in Graves' hyperthyroidism and ophthalmopathy. Losses at the gene ends were 6 bases for V and 4 bases for J; bases not matched to a gene: 11. The germline gives CDR1 SGHVS, CDR2 FQNEAQ. This CDR3 contains 16 residues. TCR beta CDR3 sequences were amplified from RNA transcripts. The HTBI primer set was used in a first-round RT-PCR of the TCR CDR3. TCRdb fed the multiplex PCR reads into MiXCR, producing one record per CDR3 protein. The sample has around 340,000 distinct CDR3 sequences, 17% seen once; the top ten hold more than 30%.

This TCR came from a young woman with Graves' hyperthyroidism that later progressed to Graves' ophthalmopathy. What was sequenced was blood. The V call is TRBV7-8, the J call TRBJ1-2, with 10 bases fitting TRBD1. CDR3 amino acids: CASSSVGDRGLYGYTF. The CDR3 DNA reads as TGTGCCAGCAGTTCCGTGGGGGACAGGGGCCTCTATGGCTACACCTTC.